The 17 T cell receptor beta chains in this list originate from one sample, sequenced in a study of cytomegalovirus exposure and HLA in healthy donors. PCR employed 60 Vbeta and 13 Jbeta primers. Assay used: immunoSEQ multiplex PCR; TCRdb lists only in-frame clones, some missing. The top ten clones hold more than 0.85% of a sample with some 140,000 clones, over 70% of them seen once. Source material: PBMCs. These TCRs come from a man in his late teens or twenties in good health and CMV-seronegative.

J is TRBJ1-2 and V is TRBV7-9; a possible D gene is TRBD1 (6 bases). Between the trimmed V and J ends, which lost 4 bases and 3 bases, there was a span of 15 bases. Germline V gene sequence: CDR1 SEHNR, CDR2 FQNEAQ (reference sequence). The CDR3 is 15 residues long. The CDR3 coding sequence is TGTGCCAGCAGCTCAAGACAGGCCCCTTACTATGGCTACACCTTC. This encodes CASSSRQAPYYGYTF.

This sequence joins TRBV6-5 and TRBJ1-1; D call uncertain. This CDR3 region has 12 residues. Deletions cut 6 bases from V and 1 base from J, with 6 bases between. The germline CDR1 and CDR2 sequences are MNHEY and SVGAGI. This CDR3 reads CASRRANTEAFF. The CDR3 DNA is TGTGCCAGCAGGAGAGCGAACACTGAAGCTTTCTTT.

This chain joins TRBV2 and TRBJ1-2; D gene ambiguous. Deletions cut 2 bases from V and 11 bases from J, with 12 bases between. The CDR3 is 12 residues long. The V gene's germline CDR1 is SNHLY and CDR2 FYNNEI. CDR3 nucleotides: TGTGCCAGCAGTGAACGGTCCTCTAGTTACACCTTC. It encodes CASSERSSSYTF.

The chain employs TRBV10-3 and TRBJ1-2, with TRBD1 identical over 8 bases. The CDR3 spans 13 residues. Germline V gene sequence: CDR1 ENHRY, CDR2 SYGVKD. V was pared by 6 bases and J by 8 bases, with 8 bases of the junction left unmatched. CDR3 in amino acids: CAIRHTGGGGYTF. The CDR3, as DNA: TGTGCCATCAGACATACAGGGGGAGGAGGCTACACCTTC.

The chain recombines TRBV6-6 with TRBJ2-4, with 8 bases identical to TRBD1. CDR3 length equals 15 residues. The germline V gene has CDR1 MNHNY and CDR2 SVGAGI (reference sequence). V lost 5 bases to trimming and J lost 2 bases; unmatched junction nucleotides: 5. The CDR3: CASSADRGSKNIQYF. For the CDR3, the DNA is TGTGCCAGCAGTGCCGACAGGGGTTCCAAAAACATTCAGTACTTC.

The genes are TRBV4-1 and TRBJ2-5; weak D call: TRBD1 (7 bases). Trimming removed 9 bases at V and 5 bases at J, with 22 bases between. This CDR3 contains 15 residues. Per germline, CDR1 MGHRA and CDR2 YSYEKL. CDR3 sequence (DNA): TGCGCCAGTTCAAGCCTTCAGACAGGGAGGGAGACCCAGTACTTC. This sequence encodes CASSSLQTGRETQYF.

This clone has a handful of counts. This chain uses TRBV4-1 with TRBJ1-6; no firm D call. The V gene lost 0 bases and the J gene lost 10 bases, with 7 bases spanning the gap. Germline V gene sequence: CDR1 MGHRA, CDR2 YSYEKL. The CDR3 totals 13 residues. The CDR3: CASSQDQTSPLHF. Written as DNA, the CDR3 is TGCGCCAGCAGCCAAGATCAGACATCACCCCTCCACTTT.

The chain uses TRBV10-3 and TRBJ1-1, with 10 positions matching TRBD1. From germline, CDR1 is ENHRY and CDR2 SYGVKD. There are 14 residues in the CDR3. Germline trimming cut 6 bases from V and 2 bases from J; bases unmatched to any gene: 3. The CDR3 sequence: CAISQTGGNTEAFF. The CDR3 DNA reads as TGTGCCATCAGCCAGACAGGGGGCAACACTGAAGCTTTCTTT.

This rearrangement joins TRBV5-1 to TRBJ2-1; 11 positions match TRBD2. Germline CDR1 reads SGHRS; CDR2 reads YFSETQ. CDR3 length: 16 residues. J lost 6 bases, V lost 0 bases, and 5 bases had no gene match. The CDR3 is CASSLGGSGGVNEQFF. DNA of the CDR3: TGCGCCAGCAGCTTGGGTGGTAGCGGGGGGGTCAATGAGCAGTTCTTC. The full variable domain, rest sourced from reference TRBV5-1 and TRBJ2-1, is KAGVTQTPRYLIKTRGQQVTLSCSPISGHRSVSWYQQTPGQGLQFLFEYFSETQRNKGNFPGRFSGRQFSNSRSEMNVSTLELGDSALYLCASSLGGSGGVNEQFFGPGTRLTVL.

This clone occurred once. This chain links TRBV5-1 with TRBJ2-1, with 12 bases identical to TRBD2. The CDR3 length is 16 residues. The V and J ends lost 5 bases and 9 bases, in that order; junction bases with no gene match: 12. Per germline, CDR1 SGHRS and CDR2 YFSETQ. As DNA, the CDR3 is TGCGCCAGCAGTCCTACCCTAGCGGGGGGGCATGGTGAGCAGTTCTTC. This encodes CASSPTLAGGHGEQFF.

CDR3 DNA sequence: TGTGCCAGCAGCCCCCGGACAGTTTATGGCACAGATACGCAGTATTTT. Its translation: CASSPRTVYGTDTQYF. V and J are TRBV7-9 and TRBJ2-3; tentatively, D is TRBD1 (6 bases). CDR3 length: 16 residues. The ends were cut back, 5 bases at V and 1 base at J, with 16 bases in the middle. CDR1 is SEHNR and CDR2 is FQNEAQ in the germline V gene (reference sequence).

This clone was observed a few times. The chain combines TRBV7-9 with TRBJ1-4; maybe TRBD1 (6 bases). The CDR3 extends over 14 amino acids. The germline V and J ends were trimmed by 4 bases and 10 bases, with 16 bases remaining between them. From germline, CDR1 is SEHNR and CDR2 FQNEAQ (reference sequence). CDR3 nucleotides: TGTGCCAGCAGCTCGGACAGAGAGGGGCGAAAACTGTTTTTT. Translating it yields CASSSDREGRKLFF.

The chain recombines TRBV5-6 with TRBJ1-2; D is unclear. The CDR3 extends over 16 amino acids. The germline V gene encodes CDR1 SGHDT and CDR2 YYEEEE. The germline V and J ends were trimmed by 4 bases and 1 base, with 17 bases remaining between them. Here the CDR3 DNA reads TGTGCCAGCAGCAAAAAACAGAGCTCCATTAACTATGGCTACACCTTC. Encoded protein: CASSKKQSSINYGYTF.

This chain links TRBV5-1 with TRBJ1-2; 9 positions match TRBD1. J was trimmed by 4 bases and V by 3 bases; bases with no gene match: 4. CDR3 size: 14 residues. Germline assignment: CDR1 SGHRS and CDR2 YFSETQ. In nucleotides, the CDR3 is TGCGCCAGCAGCTCTACGACAGGGGGCTATGGCTACACCTTC. It specifies CASSSTTGGYGYTF. The full variable domain, rest sourced from reference TRBV5-1 and TRBJ1-2, is KAGVTQTPRYLIKTRGQQVTLSCSPISGHRSVSWYQQTPGQGLQFLFEYFSETQRNKGNFPGRFSGRQFSNSRSEMNVSTLELGDSALYLCASSSTTGGYGYTFGSGTRLTVV.

Of note for this clone: One end of the junction fails to match germline, which may point to a read error. J is TRBJ2-1 and V is TRBV7-9; D remains ambiguous. The CDR3 length is 12 residues. CDR1 is SEHNR and CDR2 is FQNEAQ in the germline V gene (reference sequence). CDR3 protein: CSSSLPTIEQFF. The CDR3 DNA sequence: TGTTCCAGCAGCTTGCCAACAATTGAGCAGTTCTTC. Variable domain in full (rest from reference TRBV7-9 and TRBJ2-1): DTGVSQNPRHKITKRGQNVTFRCDPISEHNRLYWYRQTLGQGPEFLTYFQNEAQLEKSRLLSDRFSAERPKGSFSTLEIQRTEQGDSAMYLCSSSLPTIEQFFGPGTRLTVL.

The J gene is TRBJ2-7, the V gene TRBV5-6; D unresolved. Germline V gene lookup returns CDR1 SGHDT and CDR2 YYEEEE. Trimming left V 0 bases short and J 3 bases short, with 13 bases between. The CDR3 is 15 amino acids. The DNA for the CDR3 is TGTGCCAGCAGCTTGGTTGGCAGGCTCAACTACGAGCAGTACTTC. This gives the protein CASSLVGRLNYEQYF.

The gene calls are TRBV4-3 and TRBJ2-5; 8 bases match TRBD1. There are 17 residues in the CDR3. V gave up 0 bases and J gave up 3 bases; unmatched junction bases: 9. Germline V gene data show CDR1 as LGHNA and CDR2 as YSLEER. CDR3 region: CASSQDPPGGAEETQYF. DNA for the CDR3: TGCGCCAGCAGCCAAGACCCCCCAGGGGGCGCCGAAGAGACCCAGTACTTC.